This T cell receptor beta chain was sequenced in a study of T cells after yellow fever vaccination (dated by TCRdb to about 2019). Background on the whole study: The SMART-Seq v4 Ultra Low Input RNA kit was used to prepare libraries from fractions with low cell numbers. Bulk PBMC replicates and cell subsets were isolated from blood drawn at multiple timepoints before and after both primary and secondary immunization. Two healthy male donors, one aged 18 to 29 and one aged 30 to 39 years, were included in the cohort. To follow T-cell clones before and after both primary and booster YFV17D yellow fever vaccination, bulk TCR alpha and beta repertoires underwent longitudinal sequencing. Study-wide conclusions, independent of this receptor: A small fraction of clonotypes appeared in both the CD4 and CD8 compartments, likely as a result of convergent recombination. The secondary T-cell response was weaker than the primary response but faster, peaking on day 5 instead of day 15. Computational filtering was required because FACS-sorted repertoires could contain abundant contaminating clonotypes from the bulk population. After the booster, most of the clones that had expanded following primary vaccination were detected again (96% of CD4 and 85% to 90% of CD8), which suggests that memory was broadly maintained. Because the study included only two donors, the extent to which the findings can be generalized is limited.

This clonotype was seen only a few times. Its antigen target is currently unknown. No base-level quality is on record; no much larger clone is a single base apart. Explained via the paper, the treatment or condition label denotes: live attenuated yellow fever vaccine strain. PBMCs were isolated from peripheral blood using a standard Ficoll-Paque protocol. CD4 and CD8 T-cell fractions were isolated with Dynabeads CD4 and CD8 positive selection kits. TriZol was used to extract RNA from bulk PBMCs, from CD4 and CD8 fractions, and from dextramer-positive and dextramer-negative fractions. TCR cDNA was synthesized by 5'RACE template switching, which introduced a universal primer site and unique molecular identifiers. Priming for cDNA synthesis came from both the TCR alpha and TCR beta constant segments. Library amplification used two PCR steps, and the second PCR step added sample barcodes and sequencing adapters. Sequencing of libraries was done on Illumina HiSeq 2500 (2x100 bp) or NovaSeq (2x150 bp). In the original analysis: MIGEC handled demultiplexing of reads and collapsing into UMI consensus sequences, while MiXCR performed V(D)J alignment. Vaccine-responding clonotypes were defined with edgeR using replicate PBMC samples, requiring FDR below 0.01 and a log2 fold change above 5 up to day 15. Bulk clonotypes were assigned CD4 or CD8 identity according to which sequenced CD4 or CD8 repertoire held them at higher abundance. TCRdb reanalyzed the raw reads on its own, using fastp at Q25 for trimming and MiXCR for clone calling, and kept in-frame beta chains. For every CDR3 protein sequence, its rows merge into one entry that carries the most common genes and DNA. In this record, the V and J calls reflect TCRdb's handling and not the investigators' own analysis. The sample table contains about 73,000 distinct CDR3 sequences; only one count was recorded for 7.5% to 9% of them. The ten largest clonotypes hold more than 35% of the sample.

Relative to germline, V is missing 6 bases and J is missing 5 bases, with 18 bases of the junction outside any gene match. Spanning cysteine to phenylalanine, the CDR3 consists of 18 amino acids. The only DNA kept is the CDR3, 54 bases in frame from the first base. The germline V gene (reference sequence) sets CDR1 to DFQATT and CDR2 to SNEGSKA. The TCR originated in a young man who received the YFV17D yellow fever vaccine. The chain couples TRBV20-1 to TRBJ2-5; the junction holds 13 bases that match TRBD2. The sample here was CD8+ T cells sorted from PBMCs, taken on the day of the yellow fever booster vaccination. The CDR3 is CSAVWTSGRGTVMETQYF. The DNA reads TGCAGTGCCGTGTGGACTAGCGGGAGAGGGACAGTTATGGAGACCCAGTACTTC.